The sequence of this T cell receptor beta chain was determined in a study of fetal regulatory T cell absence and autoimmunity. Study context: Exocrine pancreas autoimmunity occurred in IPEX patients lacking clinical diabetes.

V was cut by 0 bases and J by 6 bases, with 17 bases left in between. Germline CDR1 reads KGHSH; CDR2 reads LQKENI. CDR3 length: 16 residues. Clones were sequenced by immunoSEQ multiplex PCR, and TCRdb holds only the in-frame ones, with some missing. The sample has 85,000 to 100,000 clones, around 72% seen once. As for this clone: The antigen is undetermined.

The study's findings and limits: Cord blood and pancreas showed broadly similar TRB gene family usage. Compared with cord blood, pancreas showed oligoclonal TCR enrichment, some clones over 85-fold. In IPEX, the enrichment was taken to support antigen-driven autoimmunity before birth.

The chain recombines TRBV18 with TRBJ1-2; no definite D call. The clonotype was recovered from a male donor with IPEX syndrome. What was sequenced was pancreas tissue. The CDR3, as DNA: TGTGCCAGCTCACCACCGTCCGGGCGGATATGGGATGGCTACACCTTC. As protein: CASSPPSGRIWDGYTF.